The present T cell receptor (beta chain) was sequenced within a study of blood T cell repertoires in COVID-19. Study at large: From the United States, Italy and Spain came samples of acute and convalescent COVID-19. PBMCs, B-cell-depleted T cells, or T cells provided the cDNA or gDNA that made up the material.

Trimming took off 2 bases at V and 0 bases at J, with 15 bases between the two ends. Germline V CDR1 and CDR2: SGHNT, YYREEE (reference sequence). CDR3 size: 17 residues. As handled by the study authors: It was from reference gene primer amplification that nucleated cell counts were estimated. Clones were sequenced by immunoSEQ multiplex PCR, and TCRdb holds only the in-frame ones, with some missing. That table is the source of V, J and clone size, and D and trimming were worked out from the DNA. The sample holds 280,000 or so clones, approximately 88% seen once. The TCR was taken from a woman in her twenties or thirties who had recovered from COVID-19. This chain uses TRBV5-4 with TRBJ1-3; tentative D call: TRBD1 (6 bases). The sequenced sample consisted of peripheral blood. CDR3 nucleotides: TGTGCCAGCAGCTTTAGGAGTGGGGGCTACTCTGGAAACACCATATATTTT. Its translation is CASSFRSGGYSGNTIYF.